The 22 T cell receptor beta chains below all came from one sample that was sequenced in a study of T cells in Graves' hyperthyroidism and ophthalmopathy. Template material for amplifying TCR beta CDR3 regions consisted of RNA transcripts. A first-round RT-PCR of the TCR CDR3 used the HTBI primer set. A single record per CDR3 protein comes from TCRdb applying MiXCR to the multiplex PCR reads. The sample contains a few hundred thousand distinct CDR3 sequences, 13% of which appear only once. The sequencing input was blood. The origin of the receptors is a man younger than 45 with Graves' hyperthyroidism that later progressed to Graves' ophthalmopathy.

This clonotype was counted ten times or more. The V call is TRBV11-3, the J call TRBJ2-3; D remains unclear. CDR1 and CDR2 from the germline V gene are SGHNT and YENEEA. V lost 8 bases and J 0 bases, leaving 12 bases between the germline ends. The CDR3 consists of 14 residues. CDR3 sequence (DNA): TGTGCCAGCCTAAGAGAGACTAGCACAGATACGCAGTATTTT. As protein: CASLRETSTDTQYF. Using reference TRBV11-3 and TRBJ2-3 for the parts outside the CDR3, the full variable domain is EAGVVQSPRYKIIEKKQPVAFWCNPISGHNTLYWYLQNLGQGPELLIRYENEEAVDDSQLPKDRFSAERLKGVDSTLKIQPAELGDSAVYLCASLRETSTDTQYFGPGTRLTVL.

This clonotype was recorded many times. The rearrangement joins TRBV15 to TRBJ1-2; D unresolved. V was cut by 0 bases and J by 0 bases, with 8 bases left in between. Germline V gene sequence: CDR1 LNHNV, CDR2 YYDKDF (reference sequence). CDR3 length: 15 residues. The DNA for the CDR3 is TGTGCCACCAGCAGAGATTACGGAGCTAACTATGGCTACACCTTC. Protein sequence: CATSRDYGANYGYTF.

This clonotype was seen repeatedly, ten times or more. This rearrangement joins TRBV12-3 or TRBV12-4 to TRBJ2-5; 9 nucleotides align to TRBD2. The CDR3 runs to 15 residues. The V gene end was trimmed by 3 bases and the J gene end by 4 bases; junction bases not matched to a gene: 6. The CDR3 loop reads CASSFGGGAGETQYF. The DNA for the CDR3 is TGTGCCAGCAGTTTTGGCGGGGGGGCCGGAGAGACCCAGTACTTC.

This clonotype has ten or more counts. The chain is built from TRBV13 and TRBJ2-7, with D possibly called TRBD1 or TRBD2 (5 bases each). Looked up from germline, CDR1 is PRHDT and CDR2 is FYEKMQ (reference sequence). The CDR3 sequence is 12 residues long. V lost 10 bases to trimming and J lost 7 bases, with 17 bases between them. Here the CDR3 reads CAIGVGHREQYF. Here the CDR3 DNA reads TGTGCCATCGGGGTGGGGCATCGGGAGCAGTACTTC.

Ten or more counts support this clonotype. The V and J genes are TRBV12-3 or TRBV12-4 and TRBJ1-5, with unresolved D. The V end lost 3 bases, the J end lost 11 bases, and 17 bases lay between the germline ends. The CDR3 is 14 amino acids. CDR3 region: CASSFVAAGGAQHF. In DNA form, the CDR3 reads TGTGCCAGCAGTTTTGTGGCCGCGGGTGGAGCCCAGCATTTT.

The rearrangement joins TRBV6-5 to TRBJ1-2, with TRBD1 as a possible D gene (6 bases). This CDR3 has 14 residues. Germline V gene sequence: CDR1 MNHEY, CDR2 SVGAGI. V was trimmed by 2 bases and J by 8 bases, leaving 15 bases between them. Written as DNA, the CDR3 is TGTGCCAGCAGTTACCTCGGGACTCAGGGGGGCTACACCTTC. Translation gives CASSYLGTQGGYTF.

This clonotype was seen at least ten times. The gene calls are TRBV20-1 and TRBJ2-3, with D tentatively TRBD2 (6 bases). The CDR3 has 12 residues. V lost 6 bases and J 9 bases, leaving 16 bases between the germline ends. Germline loops: CDR1 DFQATT, CDR2 SNEGSKA (reference sequence). DNA for the CDR3: TGCAGTGCAGCGCCGGCGGGACCCACGCAGTATTTT. Translated, it gives CSAAPAGPTQYF.

This rearrangement joins TRBV6-2 or TRBV6-3 to TRBJ1-2; unclear D gene. Trimming removed 7 bases at V and 7 bases at J, with 16 bases between. The CDR3 is made up of 13 amino acids. The germline gives CDR1 MNHEY, CDR2 SVGEGT. The CDR3 here is CASTPTEGGGYTF. The CDR3 nucleotides are TGTGCCAGCACCCCTACGGAGGGCGGTGGCTACACCTTC.

This clonotype appeared many times. The rearrangement links TRBV2 to TRBJ1-2; the match to TRBD1 covers 10 bases. Germline CDR1 SNHLY, CDR2 FYNNEI. J gave up 5 bases and V 6 bases, and 6 bases lay outside the gene matches. There are 14 residues in the CDR3. The CDR3 sequence is CASSRQGAGYGYTF. The CDR3 nucleotides are TGTGCCAGCAGCAGACAGGGGGCAGGGTATGGCTACACCTTC.

There are many counts of this clonotype. The chain couples TRBV20-1 to TRBJ1-1, with a tentative D call TRBD1 (6 bases). CDR1 is DFQATT, CDR2 SNEGSKA, per germline (reference sequence). The V and J ends lost 3 bases and 4 bases respectively, with 15 bases between them. The CDR3 covers 14 residues. DNA of the CDR3: TGCAGTGCTAGGGGGCTGGGGGCGAGCACTGAAGCTTTCTTT. Translating it yields CSARGLGASTEAFF.

DNA for the CDR3: TGTGCCAGCAGTTACTCGATAGGGCGGCGGGGGCCTGAAAGAGATACGCAGTATTTT. Its protein is CASSYSIGRRGPERDTQYF. J is TRBJ2-3 and V is TRBV6-5, with a possible D match to TRBD2 (7 bases). Trimming left V 0 bases short and J 5 bases short, with 24 bases between. Germline CDR1 is MNHEY and CDR2 is SVGAGI. CDR3 length equals 19 residues.

This clonotype came up many times. The rearrangement uses TRBV15 and TRBJ1-2; no definite D call. This CDR3 spans 13 amino acids. V dropped 3 bases and J dropped 4 bases, with 9 bases sitting between them. Germline V lookup: CDR1 LNHNV, CDR2 YYDKDF (reference sequence). The DNA for the CDR3 is TGTGCCACCAGCAGCCCGGAAGGCTATGGCTACACCTTC. Translating it yields CATSSPEGYGYTF.

The chain carries TRBV19 and TRBJ1-2; 7 positions agree with TRBD1. The trim removed 5 bases at V and 6 bases at J, leaving 12 bases unmatched. CDR3 length equals 15 residues. CDR1 LNHDA and CDR2 SQIVND come from the germline V gene (reference sequence). The DNA of the CDR3 is TGTGCCAGTAGTTCCCGACAGGGAATCGCGAATGGCTACACCTTC. The encoded protein is CASSSRQGIANGYTF.

This clonotype has only a few counts. CDR3 loop: CASSFQGGYGYTF. CDR3 nucleotides: TGTGCCAGCAGTTTCCAGGGGGGCTATGGCTACACCTTC. The chain carries TRBV5-8 and TRBJ1-2, with 7 nucleotides matching TRBD1. Per germline, CDR1 SGHTS and CDR2 YDEGEE. The junction had 5 bases not matched to a gene; V was cut back by 5 bases and J by 4 bases. The CDR3 contains 13 residues. Together with reference TRBV5-8 and TRBJ1-2, the CDR3 gives the full variable domain: EAGVTQSPTHLIKTRGQQATLRCSPISGHTSVYWYQQALGLGLQFLLWYDEGEERNRGNFPPRFSGRQFPNYSSELNVNALELEDSALYLCASSFQGGYGYTFGSGTRLTVV.

This clonotype showed up many times. The rearrangement links TRBV5-1 to TRBJ1-1, with TRBD1 matching 10 bases. The germline CDR1 and CDR2 sequences are SGHRS and YFSETQ. This CDR3 comprises 15 residues. J was trimmed by 7 bases and V by 1 base; bases with no gene match: 7. The CDR3 spells CASSLRQGARVEAFF. As DNA, the CDR3 is TGCGCCAGCAGCTTGAGACAGGGGGCGCGGGTTGAAGCTTTCTTT.

The rearrangement joins TRBV9 to TRBJ2-1; D remains ambiguous. The CDR3 is 15 residues long. Trimming left V 0 bases short and J 2 bases short, with 9 bases between. Germline V CDR1 and CDR2: SGDLS, YYNGEE. The CDR3 sequence is CASSVDAAPYNEQFF. The CDR3 DNA follows: TGTGCCAGCAGCGTAGACGCGGCCCCCTACAATGAGCAGTTCTTC.

To note about this clonotype: One junction end does not reproduce the germline sequence, and a read error may be involved. This rearrangement joins TRBV6-1 to TRBJ1-2; perhaps TRBD1 as D (6 bases). This CDR3 spans 15 amino acids. Germline CDR1 is MNHNS and CDR2 is SASEGT. The CDR3 sequence: CAGSEGTFRGGGYTF. The CDR3 DNA follows: TGTGCCGGCAGTGAAGGGACCTTCAGGGGAGGTGGCTACACCTTC.

This clonotype has more than one count but fewer than ten. One end of the junction is discordant with germline, which a read error may explain. The J gene is TRBJ2-5, the V gene TRBV6-2 or TRBV6-3, with 9 nucleotides matching TRBD1. This CDR3 is built from 16 residues. CDR1 and CDR2 from the germline V gene are MNHEY and SVGEGT. CDR3 coding DNA: TGTGTCAGCAGCTCAAGTAGGACAGGGGCGAGGGAGACCCAGTACTTC. It is translated as CVSSSSRTGARETQYF.

The chain has TRBV10-3 and TRBJ2-7, with D possibly being TRBD1 (6 bases). Germline V CDR1 and CDR2: ENHRY, SYGVKD. The CDR3 loop spans 16 amino acids. Trimming took 0 bases from V and 1 from J, leaving 13 bases between them. As DNA, the CDR3 is TGTGCCATCAGTGAGTCGGGGGCGGACAGATCCTACGAGCAGTACTTC. It is translated as CAISESGADRSYEQYF.

The sample holds many counts of this clonotype. The chain has TRBV7-9 and TRBJ2-7; tentatively, D is TRBD1 (6 bases). V was clipped by 0 bases and J by 5 bases, with 8 bases between them. This CDR3 contains 13 residues. Per germline, CDR1 SEHNR and CDR2 FQNEAQ (reference sequence). The CDR3 sequence: CASSLAHRDEQYF. The CDR3 region has the DNA TGTGCCAGCAGCTTAGCCCACAGGGACGAGCAGTACTTC. Based on the CDR3 plus reference TRBV7-9 and TRBJ2-7, the full variable domain is DTGVSQNPRHKITKRGQNVTFRCDPISEHNRLYWYRQTLGQGPEFLTYFQNEAQLEKSRLLSDRFSAERPKGSFSTLEIQRTEQGDSAMYLCASSLAHRDEQYFGPGTRLTVT.

The rearrangement uses TRBV14 and TRBJ1-6; D uncertain. Trimming pared 1 base from V and 13 bases from J, leaving 11 bases between. The CDR3 runs 13 residues. Germline values: CDR1 SGHDN, CDR2 FVKESK. CDR3 nucleotides: TGTGCCAGCAGCCAAGGCAGGACTCCCCCCCTCCACTTT. Amino acids: CASSQGRTPPLHF.

This clonotype has ten or more counts. The chain recombines TRBV3-1 with TRBJ1-1; D is perhaps TRBD1 (6 bases). Germline CDR1 and CDR2: LGHDT and YNNKEL (reference sequence). CDR3 length: 15 residues. V gave up 2 bases and J gave up 4 bases, with 14 bases separating them. CDR3 DNA sequence: TGTGCCAGCAGCCAACGGGGGGCAGAGGGCACTGAAGCTTTCTTT. It is translated as CASSQRGAEGTEAFF.